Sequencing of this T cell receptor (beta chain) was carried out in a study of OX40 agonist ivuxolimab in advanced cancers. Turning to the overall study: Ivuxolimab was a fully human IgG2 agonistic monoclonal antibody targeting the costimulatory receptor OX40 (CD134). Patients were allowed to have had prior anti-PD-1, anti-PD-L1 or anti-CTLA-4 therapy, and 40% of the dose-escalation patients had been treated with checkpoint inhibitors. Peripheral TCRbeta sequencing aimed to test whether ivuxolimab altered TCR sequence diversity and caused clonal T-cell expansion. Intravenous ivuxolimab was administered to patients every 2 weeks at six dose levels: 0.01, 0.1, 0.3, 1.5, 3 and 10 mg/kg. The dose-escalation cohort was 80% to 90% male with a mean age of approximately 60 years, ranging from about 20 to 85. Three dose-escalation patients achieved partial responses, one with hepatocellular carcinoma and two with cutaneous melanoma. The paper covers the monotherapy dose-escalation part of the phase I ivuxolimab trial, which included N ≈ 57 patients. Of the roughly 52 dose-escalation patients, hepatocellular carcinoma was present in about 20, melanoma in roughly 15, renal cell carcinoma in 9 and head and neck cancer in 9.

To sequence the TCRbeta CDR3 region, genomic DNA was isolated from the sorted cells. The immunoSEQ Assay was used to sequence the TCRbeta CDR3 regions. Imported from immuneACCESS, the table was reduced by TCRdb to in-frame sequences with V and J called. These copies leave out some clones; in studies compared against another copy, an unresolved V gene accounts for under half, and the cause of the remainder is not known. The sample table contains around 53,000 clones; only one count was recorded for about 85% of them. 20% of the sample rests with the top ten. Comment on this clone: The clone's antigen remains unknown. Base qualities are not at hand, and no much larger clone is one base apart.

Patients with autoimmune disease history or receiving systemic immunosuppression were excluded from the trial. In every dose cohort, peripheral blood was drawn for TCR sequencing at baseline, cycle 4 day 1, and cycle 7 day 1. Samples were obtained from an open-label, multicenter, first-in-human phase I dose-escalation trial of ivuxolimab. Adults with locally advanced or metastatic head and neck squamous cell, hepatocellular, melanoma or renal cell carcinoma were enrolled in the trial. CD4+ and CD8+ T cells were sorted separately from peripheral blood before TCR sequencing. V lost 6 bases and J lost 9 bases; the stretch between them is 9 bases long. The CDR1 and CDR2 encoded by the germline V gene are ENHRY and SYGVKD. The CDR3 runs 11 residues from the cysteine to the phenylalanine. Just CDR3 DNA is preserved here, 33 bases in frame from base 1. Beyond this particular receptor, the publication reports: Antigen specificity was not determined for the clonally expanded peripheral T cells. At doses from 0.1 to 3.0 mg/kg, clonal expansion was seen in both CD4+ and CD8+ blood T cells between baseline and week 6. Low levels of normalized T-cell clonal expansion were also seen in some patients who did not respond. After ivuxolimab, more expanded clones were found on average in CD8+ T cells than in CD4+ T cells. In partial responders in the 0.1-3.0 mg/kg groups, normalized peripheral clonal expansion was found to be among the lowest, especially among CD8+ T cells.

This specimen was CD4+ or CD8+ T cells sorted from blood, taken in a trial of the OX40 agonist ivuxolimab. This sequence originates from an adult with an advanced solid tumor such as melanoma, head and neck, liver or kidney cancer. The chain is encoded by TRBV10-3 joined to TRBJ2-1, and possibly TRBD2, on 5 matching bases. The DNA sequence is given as TGTGCCATCAGCGCGGGCACTGAGCAGTTCTTC. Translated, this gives CAISAGTEQFF.